This T cell receptor beta chain was retrieved from a study of chemoradiotherapy in HPV16-positive cancers. Samples were taken several times over chemoradiotherapy. Whole-study results and caveats: During treatment, candidate HPV-specific clones and E7-related motifs expanded in tumor. HPV-specific T cells were functionally defined from only a couple of HPV16-positive patients.

Profiled with immunoSEQ multiplex PCR; TCRdb holds only in-frame clones, not every one. The sample holds around 30,000 clones; about 91% are singletons and the top ten take 20% to 25%. The ends were cut back, 6 bases at V and 1 base at J, with 4 bases in the middle. The CDR3 runs 12 residues. The germline V gene has CDR1 MDHEN and CDR2 SYDVKM. On this clone: Its antigen is unidentified.

The specimen comprised blood, sampled from a patient who underwent chemoradiotherapy. The genes are TRBV28 and TRBJ1-5; D is unresolved. The receptor was isolated from a human donor with HPV-associated anogenital cancer. The DNA for the CDR3 is TGTGCCAGCAGGGGGAGCAATCAGCCCCAGCATTTT. Translation gives CASRGSNQPQHF.